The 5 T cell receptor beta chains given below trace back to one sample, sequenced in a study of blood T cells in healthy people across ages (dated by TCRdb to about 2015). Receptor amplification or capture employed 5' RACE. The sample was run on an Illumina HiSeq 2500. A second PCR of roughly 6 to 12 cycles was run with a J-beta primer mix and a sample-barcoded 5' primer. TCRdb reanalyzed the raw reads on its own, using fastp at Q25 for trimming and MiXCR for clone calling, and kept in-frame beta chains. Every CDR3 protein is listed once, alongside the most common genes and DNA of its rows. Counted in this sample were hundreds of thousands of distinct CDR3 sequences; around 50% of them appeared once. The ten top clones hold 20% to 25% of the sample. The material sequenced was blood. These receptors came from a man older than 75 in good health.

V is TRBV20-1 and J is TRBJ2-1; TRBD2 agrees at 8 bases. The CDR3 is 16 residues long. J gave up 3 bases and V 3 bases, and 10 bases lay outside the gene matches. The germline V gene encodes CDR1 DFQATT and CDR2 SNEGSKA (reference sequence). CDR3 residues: CSARDDAGGFYNEQFF. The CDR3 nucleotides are TGCAGTGCTAGGGACGACGCGGGAGGTTTCTACAATGAGCAGTTCTTC.

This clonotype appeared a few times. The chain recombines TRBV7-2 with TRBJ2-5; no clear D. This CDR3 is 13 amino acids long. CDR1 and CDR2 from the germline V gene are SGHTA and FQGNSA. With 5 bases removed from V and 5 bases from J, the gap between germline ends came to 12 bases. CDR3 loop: CASSPRSRETQYF. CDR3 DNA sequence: TGTGCCAGCAGCCCCCGGTCGAGGGAGACCCAGTACTTC.

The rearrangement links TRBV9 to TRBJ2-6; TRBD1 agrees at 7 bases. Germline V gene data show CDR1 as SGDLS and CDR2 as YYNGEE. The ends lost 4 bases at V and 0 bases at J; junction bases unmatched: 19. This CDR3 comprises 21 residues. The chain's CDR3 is CASSPDRGGVIGGSGANVLTF. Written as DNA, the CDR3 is TGTGCCAGCAGCCCAGACAGAGGGGGCGTGATCGGTGGCTCTGGGGCCAACGTCCTGACTTTC.

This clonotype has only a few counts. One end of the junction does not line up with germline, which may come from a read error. CDR3 nucleotide sequence: TGTGCCAGCACCTATGCGGGAGATGCGCAGTATTTT. Its protein is CASTYAGDAQYF. J is TRBJ2-3 and V is TRBV7-2; 7 bases are shared with TRBD2. CDR1 and CDR2 from the germline V gene are SGHTA and FQGNSA. The CDR3 covers 12 residues.

In DNA, the CDR3 is TGTGCCAGCAGTGCAGGGCCCAACTATGGCTACACCTTC. Residues: CASSAGPNYGYTF. J is TRBJ1-2 and V is TRBV6-5; possible D gene TRBD1, 5 bases. The CDR3 consists of 13 residues. Germline V CDR1 and CDR2: MNHEY, SVGAGI. Trimming removed 5 bases from V and 2 bases from J, with 9 bases in between.